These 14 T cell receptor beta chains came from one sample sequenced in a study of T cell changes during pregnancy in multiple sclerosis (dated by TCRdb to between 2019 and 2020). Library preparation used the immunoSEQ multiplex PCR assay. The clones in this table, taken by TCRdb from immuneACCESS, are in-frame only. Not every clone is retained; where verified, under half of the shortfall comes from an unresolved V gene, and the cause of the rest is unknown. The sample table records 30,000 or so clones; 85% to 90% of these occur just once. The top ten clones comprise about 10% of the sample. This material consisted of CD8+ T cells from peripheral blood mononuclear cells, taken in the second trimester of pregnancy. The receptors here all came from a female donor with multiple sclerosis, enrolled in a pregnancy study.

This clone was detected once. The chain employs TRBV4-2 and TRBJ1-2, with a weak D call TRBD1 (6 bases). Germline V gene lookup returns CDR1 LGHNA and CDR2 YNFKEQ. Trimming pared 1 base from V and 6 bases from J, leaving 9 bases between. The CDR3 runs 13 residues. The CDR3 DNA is TGTGCCAGCAGCCAAGGACAGGAAGATGGCTACACCTTC. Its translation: CASSQGQEDGYTF.

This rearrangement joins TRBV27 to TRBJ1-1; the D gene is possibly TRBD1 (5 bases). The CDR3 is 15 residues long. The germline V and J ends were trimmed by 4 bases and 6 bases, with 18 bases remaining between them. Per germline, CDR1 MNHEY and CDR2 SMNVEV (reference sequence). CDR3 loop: CASSSPPGMVAEAFF. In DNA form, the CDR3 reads TGTGCCAGCAGTTCCCCCCCAGGGATGGTGGCTGAAGCTTTCTTT.

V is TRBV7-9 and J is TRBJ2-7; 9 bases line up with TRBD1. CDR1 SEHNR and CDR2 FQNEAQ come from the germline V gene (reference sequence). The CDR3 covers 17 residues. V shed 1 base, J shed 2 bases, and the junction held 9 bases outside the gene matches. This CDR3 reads CASSLVGQGGGTYEQYF. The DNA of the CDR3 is TGTGCCAGCAGCTTAGTGGGACAGGGTGGGGGTACCTACGAGCAGTACTTC.

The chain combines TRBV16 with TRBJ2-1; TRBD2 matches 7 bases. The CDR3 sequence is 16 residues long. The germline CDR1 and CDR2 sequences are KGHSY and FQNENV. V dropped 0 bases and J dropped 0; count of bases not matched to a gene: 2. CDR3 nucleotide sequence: TGTGCCAGCAGCCAATCGGGGGGGAGCTCCTACAATGAGCAGTTCTTC. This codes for CASSQSGGSSYNEQFF.

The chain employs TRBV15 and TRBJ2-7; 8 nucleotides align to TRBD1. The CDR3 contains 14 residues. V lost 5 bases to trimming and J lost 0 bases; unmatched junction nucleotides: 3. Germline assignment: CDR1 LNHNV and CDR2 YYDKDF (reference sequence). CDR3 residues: CATSAGQGSYEQYF. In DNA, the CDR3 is TGTGCCACCAGCGCCGGACAGGGCTCCTACGAGCAGTACTTC.

This chain's CDR3 is CASSEAAGWGQETQYF. DNA for the CDR3: TGTGCCAGCAGTGAAGCGGCAGGGTGGGGTCAAGAGACCCAGTACTTC. The rearrangement uses TRBV6-1 and TRBJ2-5, with D possibly being TRBD1 (5 bases). The CDR3 is made up of 16 amino acids. With 0 bases removed from V and 2 bases from J, the gap between germline ends came to 13 bases. Per germline, CDR1 MNHNS and CDR2 SASEGT.

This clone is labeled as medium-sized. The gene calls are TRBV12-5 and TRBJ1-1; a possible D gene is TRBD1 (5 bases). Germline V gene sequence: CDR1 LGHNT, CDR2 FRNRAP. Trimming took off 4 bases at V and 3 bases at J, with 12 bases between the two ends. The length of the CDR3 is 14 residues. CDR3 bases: TGTGCTAGTGGTTACGGGGGGGGAGACACTGAAGCTTTCTTT. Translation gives CASGYGGGDTEAFF.

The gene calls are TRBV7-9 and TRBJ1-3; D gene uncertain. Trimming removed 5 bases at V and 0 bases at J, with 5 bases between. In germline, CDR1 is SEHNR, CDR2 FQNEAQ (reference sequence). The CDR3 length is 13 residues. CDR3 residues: CASSPDSGNTIYF. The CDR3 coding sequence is TGTGCCAGCAGCCCAGACTCTGGAAACACCATATATTTT.

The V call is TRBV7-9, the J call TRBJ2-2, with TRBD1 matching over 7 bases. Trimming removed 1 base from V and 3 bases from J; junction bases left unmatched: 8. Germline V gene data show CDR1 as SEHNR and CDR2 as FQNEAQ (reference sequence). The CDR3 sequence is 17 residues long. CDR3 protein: CASSLGGQDAYTGELFF. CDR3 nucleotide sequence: TGTGCCAGCAGCTTAGGCGGACAGGACGCGTACACCGGGGAGCTGTTTTTT.

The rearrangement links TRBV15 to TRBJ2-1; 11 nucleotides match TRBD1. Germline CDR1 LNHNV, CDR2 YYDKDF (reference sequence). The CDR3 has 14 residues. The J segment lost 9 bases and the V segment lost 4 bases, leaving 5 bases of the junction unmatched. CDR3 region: CATSMDRGRVEQFF. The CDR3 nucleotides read TGTGCCACCAGCATGGACAGGGGGCGCGTTGAGCAGTTCTTC. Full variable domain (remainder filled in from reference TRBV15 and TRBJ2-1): DAMVIQNPRYQVTQFGKPVTLSCSQTLNHNVMYWYQQKSSQAPKLLFHYYDKDFNNEADTPDNFQSRRPNTSFCFLDIRSPGLGDTAMYLCATSMDRGRVEQFFGPGTRLTVL.

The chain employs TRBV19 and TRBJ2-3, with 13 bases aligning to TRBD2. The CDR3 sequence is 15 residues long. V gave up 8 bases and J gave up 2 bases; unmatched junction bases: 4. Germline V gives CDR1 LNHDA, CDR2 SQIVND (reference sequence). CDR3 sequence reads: CASQGLAGVTDTQYF. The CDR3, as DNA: TGTGCCAGTCAAGGACTAGCGGGGGTCACAGATACGCAGTATTTT.

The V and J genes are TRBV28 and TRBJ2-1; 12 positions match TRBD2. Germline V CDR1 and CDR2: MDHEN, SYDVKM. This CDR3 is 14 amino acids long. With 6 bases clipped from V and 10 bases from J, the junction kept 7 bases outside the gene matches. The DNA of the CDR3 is TGTGCCAGCAGCCAAAGACTAGCGGGAGACGAGCAGTTCTTC. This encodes CASSQRLAGDEQFF. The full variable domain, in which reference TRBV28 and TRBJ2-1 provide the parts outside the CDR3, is DVKVTQSSRYLVKRTGEKVFLECVQDMDHENMFWYRQDPGLGLRLIYFSYDVKMKEKGDIPEGYSVSREKKERFSLILESASTNQTSMYLCASSQRLAGDEQFFGPGTRLTVL.

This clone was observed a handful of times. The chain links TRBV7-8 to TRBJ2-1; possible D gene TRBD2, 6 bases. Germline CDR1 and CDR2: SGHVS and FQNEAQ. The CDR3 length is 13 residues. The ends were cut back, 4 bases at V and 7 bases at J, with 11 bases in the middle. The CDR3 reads CASSWAGMNEQFF. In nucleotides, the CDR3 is TGTGCCAGCAGCTGGGCGGGGATGAATGAGCAGTTCTTC. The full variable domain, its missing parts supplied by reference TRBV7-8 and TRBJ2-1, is GAGVSQSPRYKVAKRGQDVALRCDPISGHVSLFWYQQALGQGPEFLTYFQNEAQLDKSGLPSDRFFAERPEGSVSTLKIQRTQQEDSAVYLCASSWAGMNEQFFGPGTRLTVL.

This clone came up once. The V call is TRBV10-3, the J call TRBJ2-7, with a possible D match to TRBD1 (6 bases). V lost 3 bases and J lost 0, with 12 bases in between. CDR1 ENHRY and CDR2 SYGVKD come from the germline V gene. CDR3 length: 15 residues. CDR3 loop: CAISEFTGTSYEQYF. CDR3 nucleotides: TGTGCCATCAGTGAATTTACAGGGACCTCCTACGAGCAGTACTTC.